This T cell receptor (beta chain) was profiled in a study of T cell responses to AZD1222 COVID-19 vaccine. Whole-study results and caveats: Among vaccine-associated CD4 TCRs, coverage spanned spike, with dominance at 160-218 and 743-854. Females outnumbered males among donors, who were mostly white British; clonal diversity was possibly underestimated. Repertoire sampling occurred only after the peak T cell response.

The assay was immunoSEQ multiplex PCR, and TCRdb's table has in-frame clones only and misses some. The table shows roughly 200,000 clones, with about 94% occurring only once. A note on this clone: Its antigen is currently unknown.

The CDR3 spans 15 residues. Germline loops: CDR1 LNHDA, CDR2 SQIVND (reference sequence). Between the trimmed V and J ends, which lost 4 bases and 4 bases, there was a span of 16 bases. The sample here was peripheral blood, taken 28 days after the second dose of the MenACWY control vaccine. The rearrangement joins TRBV19 to TRBJ1-2; a weak D match, TRBD1 (5 bases). The receptor's source is an adult who received the MenACWY meningococcal vaccine as a control. The CDR3 sequence: CASSTQGTPIYGYTF. In DNA form, the CDR3 reads TGTGCCAGTAGTACCCAAGGGACGCCCATCTATGGCTACACCTTC.